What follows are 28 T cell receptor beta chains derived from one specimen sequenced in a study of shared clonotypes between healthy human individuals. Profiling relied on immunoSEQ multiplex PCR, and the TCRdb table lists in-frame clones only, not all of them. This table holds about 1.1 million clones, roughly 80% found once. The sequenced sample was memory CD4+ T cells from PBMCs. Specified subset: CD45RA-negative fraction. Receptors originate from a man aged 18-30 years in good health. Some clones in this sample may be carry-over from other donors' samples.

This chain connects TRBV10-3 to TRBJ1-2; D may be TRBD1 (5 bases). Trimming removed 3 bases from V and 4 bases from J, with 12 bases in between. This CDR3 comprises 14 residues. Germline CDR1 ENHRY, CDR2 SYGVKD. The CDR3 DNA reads TGTGCCATCAGTGACAGGGAGGGTGGCTATGGCTACACCTTC. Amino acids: CAISDREGGYGYTF.

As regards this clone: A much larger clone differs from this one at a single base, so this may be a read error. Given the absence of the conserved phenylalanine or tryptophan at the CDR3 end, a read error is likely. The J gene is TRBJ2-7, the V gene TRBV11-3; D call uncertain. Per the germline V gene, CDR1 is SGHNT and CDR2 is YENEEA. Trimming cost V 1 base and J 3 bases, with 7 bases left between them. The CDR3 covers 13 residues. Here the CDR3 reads CASSLGDGYEQYL. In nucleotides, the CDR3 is TGTGCCAGCAGCTTAGGTGATGGCTACGAGCAGTACCTC.

For the CDR3, the DNA is TGCAGCGTTATTAACCAGGGGGTACTGTACCAAGAGACCCAGTACTTC. The encoded protein is CSVINQGVLYQETQYF. This rearrangement joins TRBV29-1 to TRBJ2-5, with 7 bases aligning to TRBD1. CDR1 is SQVTM and CDR2 is ANQGSEA in the germline V gene. The CDR3 consists of 16 residues. Trimming took 5 bases from V and 0 from J; bases not matched to a gene: 12.

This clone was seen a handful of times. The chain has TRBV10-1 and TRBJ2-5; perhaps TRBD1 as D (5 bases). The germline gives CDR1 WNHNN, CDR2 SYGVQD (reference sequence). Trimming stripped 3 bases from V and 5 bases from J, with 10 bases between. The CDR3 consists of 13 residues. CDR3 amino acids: CASSDRAWETQYF. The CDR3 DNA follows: TGCGCCAGCAGTGACAGGGCGTGGGAGACCCAGTACTTC.

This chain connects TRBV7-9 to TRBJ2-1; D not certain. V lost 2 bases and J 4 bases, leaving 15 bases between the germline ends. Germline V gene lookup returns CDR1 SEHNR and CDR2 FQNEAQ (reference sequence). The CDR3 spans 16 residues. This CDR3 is CASSLLHHPLYNEQFF. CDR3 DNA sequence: TGTGCCAGCAGCTTACTTCACCACCCACTTTACAATGAGCAGTTCTTC.

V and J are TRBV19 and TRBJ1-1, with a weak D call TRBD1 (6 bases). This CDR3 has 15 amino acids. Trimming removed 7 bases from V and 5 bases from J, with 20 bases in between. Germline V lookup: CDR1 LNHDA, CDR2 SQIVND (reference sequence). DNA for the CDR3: TGTGCCAGTATAAGGACCCCCGGGGGCCAAACTGAAGCTTTCTTT. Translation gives CASIRTPGGQTEAFF. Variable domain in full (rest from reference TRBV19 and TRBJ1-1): DGGITQSPKYLFRKEGQNVTLSCEQNLNHDAMYWYRQDPGQGLRLIYYSQIVNDFQKGDIAEGYSVSREKKESFPLTVTSAQKNPTAFYLCASIRTPGGQTEAFFGQGTRLTVV.

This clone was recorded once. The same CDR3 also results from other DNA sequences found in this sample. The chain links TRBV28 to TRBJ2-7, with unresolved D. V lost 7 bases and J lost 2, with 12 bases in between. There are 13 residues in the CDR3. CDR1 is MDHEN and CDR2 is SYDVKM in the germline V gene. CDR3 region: CASIPRSAYEQYF. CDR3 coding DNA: TGTGCCAGCATTCCCCGGTCCGCCTACGAGCAGTACTTC.

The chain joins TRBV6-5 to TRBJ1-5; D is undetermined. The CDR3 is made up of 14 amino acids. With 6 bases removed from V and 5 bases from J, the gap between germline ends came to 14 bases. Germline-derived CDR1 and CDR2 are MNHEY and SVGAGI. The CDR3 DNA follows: TGTGCCAGCAGGCCTTTTGGGTTTGATCAGCCCCAGCATTTT. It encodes CASRPFGFDQPQHF.

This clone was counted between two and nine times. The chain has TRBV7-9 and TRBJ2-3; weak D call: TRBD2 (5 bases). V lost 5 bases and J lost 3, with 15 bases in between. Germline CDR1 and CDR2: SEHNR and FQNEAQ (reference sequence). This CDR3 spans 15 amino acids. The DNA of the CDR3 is TGTGCCAGCAGCCGTGGGAGTCCGGGGACAGATACGCAGTATTTT. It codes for CASSRGSPGTDTQYF.

The CDR3 sequence is CASSPGISSNQPQHF. CDR3 bases: TGCGCCAGCTCACCTGGGATCTCGAGCAATCAGCCCCAGCATTTT. This chain joins TRBV5-1 and TRBJ1-5; D not certain. The CDR3 length is 15 residues. CDR1 is SGHRS and CDR2 is YFSETQ in the germline V gene. V lost 7 bases and J lost 1, with 15 bases in between.

The CDR3 loop reads CASSLPGGTGELFF. DNA of the CDR3: TGTGCCAGCAGCTTACCGGGTGGCACCGGGGAGCTGTTTTTT. The rearrangement uses TRBV7-8 and TRBJ2-2; D unclear. The CDR3 has 14 residues. Germline V gene sequence: CDR1 SGHVS, CDR2 FQNEAQ. V shed 2 bases and J shed 4 bases, with 8 bases lying between them. The entire variable domain, with the rest obtained from reference TRBV7-8 and TRBJ2-2, is as follows: GAGVSQSPRYKVAKRGQDVALRCDPISGHVSLFWYQQALGQGPEFLTYFQNEAQLDKSGLPSDRFFAERPEGSVSTLKIQRTQQEDSAVYLCASSLPGGTGELFFGEGSRLTVL.

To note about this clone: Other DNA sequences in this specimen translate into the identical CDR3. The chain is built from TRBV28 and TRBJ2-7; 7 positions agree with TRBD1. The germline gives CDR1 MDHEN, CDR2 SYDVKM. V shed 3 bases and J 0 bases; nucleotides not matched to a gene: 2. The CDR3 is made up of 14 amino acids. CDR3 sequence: CASSFPGGSYEQYF. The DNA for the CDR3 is TGTGCCAGCAGTTTCCCAGGGGGCTCCTACGAGCAGTACTTC.

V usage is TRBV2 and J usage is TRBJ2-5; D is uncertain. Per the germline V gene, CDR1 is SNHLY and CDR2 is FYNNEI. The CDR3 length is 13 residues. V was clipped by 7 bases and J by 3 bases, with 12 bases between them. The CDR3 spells CASTRHDKETQYF. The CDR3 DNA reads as TGTGCCAGCACGCGCCACGATAAAGAGACCCAGTACTTC.

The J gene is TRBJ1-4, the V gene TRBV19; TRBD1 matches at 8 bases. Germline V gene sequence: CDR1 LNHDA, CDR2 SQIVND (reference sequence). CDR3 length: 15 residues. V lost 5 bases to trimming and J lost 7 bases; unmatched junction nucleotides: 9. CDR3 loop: CASSRDRGGIEKLFF. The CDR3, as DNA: TGTGCCAGTAGTCGTGACAGGGGAGGAATTGAAAAACTGTTTTTT. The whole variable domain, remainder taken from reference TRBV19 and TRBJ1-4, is DGGITQSPKYLFRKEGQNVTLSCEQNLNHDAMYWYRQDPGQGLRLIYYSQIVNDFQKGDIAEGYSVSREKKESFPLTVTSAQKNPTAFYLCASSRDRGGIEKLFFGSGTQLSVL.

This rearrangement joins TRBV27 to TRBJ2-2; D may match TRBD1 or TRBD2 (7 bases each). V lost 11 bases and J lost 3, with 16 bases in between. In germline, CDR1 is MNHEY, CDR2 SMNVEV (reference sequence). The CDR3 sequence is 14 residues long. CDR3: CAGPTGRDTGELFF. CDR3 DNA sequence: TGTGCCGGCCCGACAGGGAGGGACACCGGGGAGCTGTTTTTT.

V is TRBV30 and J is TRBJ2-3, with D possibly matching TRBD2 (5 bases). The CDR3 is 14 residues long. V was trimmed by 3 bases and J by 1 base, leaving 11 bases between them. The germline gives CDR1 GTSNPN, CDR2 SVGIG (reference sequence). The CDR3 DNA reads TGTGCCTGGAGAAGCGGTCCGGGCACAGATACGCAGTATTTT. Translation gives CAWRSGPGTDTQYF.

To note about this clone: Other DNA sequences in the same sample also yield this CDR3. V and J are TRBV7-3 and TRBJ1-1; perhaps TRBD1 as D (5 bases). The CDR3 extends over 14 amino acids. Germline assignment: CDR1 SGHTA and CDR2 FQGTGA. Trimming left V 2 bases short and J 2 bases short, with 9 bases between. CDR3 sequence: CASSLLGVNTEAFF. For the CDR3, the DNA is TGTGCCAGCAGCTTATTAGGGGTAAACACTGAAGCTTTCTTT.

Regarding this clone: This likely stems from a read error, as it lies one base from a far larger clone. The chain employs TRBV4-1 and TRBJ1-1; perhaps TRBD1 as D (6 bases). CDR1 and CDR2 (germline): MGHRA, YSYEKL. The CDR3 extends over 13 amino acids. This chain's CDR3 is CASSRGQSTKAFF. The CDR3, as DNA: TGCGCCAGCAGCCGAGGACAGAGCACTAAAGCTTTCTTT.

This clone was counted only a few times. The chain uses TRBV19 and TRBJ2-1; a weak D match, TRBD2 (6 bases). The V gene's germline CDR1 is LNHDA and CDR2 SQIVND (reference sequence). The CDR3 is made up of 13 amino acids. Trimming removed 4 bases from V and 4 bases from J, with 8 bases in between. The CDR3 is CASSTGLYNEQFF. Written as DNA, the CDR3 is TGTGCCAGTAGTACGGGACTGTACAATGAGCAGTTCTTC.

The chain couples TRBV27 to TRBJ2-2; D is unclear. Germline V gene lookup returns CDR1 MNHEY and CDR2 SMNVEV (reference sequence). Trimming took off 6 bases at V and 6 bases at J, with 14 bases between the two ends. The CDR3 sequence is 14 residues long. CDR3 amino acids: CASSSSWAAGELFF. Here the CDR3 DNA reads TGTGCCAGCAGCTCCTCGTGGGCGGCCGGGGAGCTGTTTTTT.

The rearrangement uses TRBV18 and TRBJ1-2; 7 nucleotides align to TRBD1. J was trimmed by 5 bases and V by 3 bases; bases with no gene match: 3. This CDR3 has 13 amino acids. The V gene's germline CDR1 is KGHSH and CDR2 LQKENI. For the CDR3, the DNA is TGTGCCAGCTCACCTGGGACAGCTTATGGCTACACCTTC. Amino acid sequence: CASSPGTAYGYTF. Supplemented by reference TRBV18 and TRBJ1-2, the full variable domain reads NAGVMQNPRHLVRRRGQEARLRCSPMKGHSHVYWYRQLPEEGLKFMVYLQKENIIDESGMPKERFSAEFPKEGPSILRIQQVVRGDSAAYFCASSPGTAYGYTFGSGTRLTVV.

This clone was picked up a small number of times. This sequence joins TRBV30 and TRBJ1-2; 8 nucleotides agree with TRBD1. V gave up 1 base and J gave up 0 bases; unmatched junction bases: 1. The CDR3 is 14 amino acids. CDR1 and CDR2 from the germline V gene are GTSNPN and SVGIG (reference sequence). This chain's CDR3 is CAWSADRANYGYTF. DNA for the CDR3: TGTGCCTGGAGTGCGGACAGGGCTAACTATGGCTACACCTTC.

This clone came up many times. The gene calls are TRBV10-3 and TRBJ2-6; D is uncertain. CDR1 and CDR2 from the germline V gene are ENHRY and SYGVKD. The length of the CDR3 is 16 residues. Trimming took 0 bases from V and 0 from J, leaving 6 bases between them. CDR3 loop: CAISESGLSGANVLTF. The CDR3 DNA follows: TGTGCCATCAGTGAGTCGGGCCTCTCTGGGGCCAACGTCCTGACTTTC.

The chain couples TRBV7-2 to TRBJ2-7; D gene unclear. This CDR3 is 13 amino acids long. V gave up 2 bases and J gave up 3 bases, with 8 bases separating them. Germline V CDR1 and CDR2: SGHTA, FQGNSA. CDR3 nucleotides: TGTGCCAGCAGCTTAAGCCGGGTCTACGAGCAGTACTTC. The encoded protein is CASSLSRVYEQYF. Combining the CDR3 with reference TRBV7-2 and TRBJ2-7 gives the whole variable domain GAGVSQSPSNKVTEKGKDVELRCDPISGHTALYWYRQSLGQGLEFLIYFQGNSAPDKSGLPSDRFSAERTGGSVSTLTIQRTQQEDSAVYLCASSLSRVYEQYFGPGTRLTVT.

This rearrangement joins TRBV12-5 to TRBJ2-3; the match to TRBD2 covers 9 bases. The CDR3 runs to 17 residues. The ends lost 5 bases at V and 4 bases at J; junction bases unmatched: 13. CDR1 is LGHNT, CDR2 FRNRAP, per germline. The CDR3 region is CASGPARLAGGPDTQYF. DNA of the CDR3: TGTGCTAGTGGTCCTGCCCGACTGGCGGGAGGGCCAGATACGCAGTATTTT.

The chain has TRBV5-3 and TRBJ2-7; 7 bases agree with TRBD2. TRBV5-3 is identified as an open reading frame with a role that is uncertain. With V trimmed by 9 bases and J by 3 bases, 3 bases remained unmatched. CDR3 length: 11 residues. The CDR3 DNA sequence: TGTGCCACCTGGGGGGGCTACGAGCAGTACTTC. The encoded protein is CATWGGYEQYF.

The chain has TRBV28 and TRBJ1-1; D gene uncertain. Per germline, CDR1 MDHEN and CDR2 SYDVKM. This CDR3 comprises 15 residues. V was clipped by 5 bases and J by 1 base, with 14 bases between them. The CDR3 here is CASSPENRWNTEAFF. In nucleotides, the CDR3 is TGTGCCAGCAGTCCCGAGAACCGGTGGAACACTGAAGCTTTCTTT.

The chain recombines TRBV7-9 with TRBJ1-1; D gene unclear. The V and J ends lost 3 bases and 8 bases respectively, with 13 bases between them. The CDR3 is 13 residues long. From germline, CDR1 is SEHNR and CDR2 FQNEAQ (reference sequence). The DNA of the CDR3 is TGTGCCAGCAGCTTGAGAAGGCCCTCGGAAGCTTTCTTT. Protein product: CASSLRRPSEAFF.